This T cell receptor beta chain was observed in a study of T cell responses to AZD1222 COVID-19 vaccine. The study's findings and limits: The study found vaccine-associated CD4 TCRs spanning spike, dominant at 160-218 and 743-854. Donors were largely white British and mainly female; clonal diversity was possibly underestimated.

Data came from immunoSEQ multiplex PCR; TCRdb stores just in-frame clones and leaves some out. The sample has about 40,000 clones, 88% seen once. Notes on this clone: What it binds is not known.

Source: peripheral blood, taken 28 days after the second dose of the MenACWY control vaccine. The clonotype originates from an adult who received the MenACWY meningococcal vaccine as a control.

This CDR3 is CASSLTGTFTDTQYF. CDR3 nucleotides: TGTGCCAGCAGCTTGACAGGAACCTTCACAGATACGCAGTATTTT. The rearrangement joins TRBV11-3 to TRBJ2-3; tentatively, D is TRBD1 (6 bases). The CDR3 is made up of 15 amino acids. The V gene lost 3 bases and the J gene lost 2 bases, with 12 bases spanning the gap. Germline CDR1 reads SGHNT; CDR2 reads YENEEA.